This section outlines one T cell receptor beta chain sequence together with its context. Its antigen is unknown. This sample was included in a study of T cell clusters in autoimmune cytopenias. General observations from the study: Comparing secondary cytopenia with chronic lymphocytic leukemia showed no cluster-lack signature, apparently masked by lymphoma repertoire. Physiological T cell clusters of healthy donors were apparently absent in primary autoimmune cytopenia patients. Exclusive TRB clusters were almost three-fold more numerous in healthy donors than in active autoimmune hepatitis.

TRB was amplified from 250 ng of peripheral blood genomic DNA per sample. TRB rearrangements were amplified by touch-down multiplex PCR with mixed TRB-A/B primers. Reanalyzing the multiplex PCR reads, TCRdb keeps one entry per CDR3 protein, without DNA. The listing records around 10,000 distinct CDR3 sequences. This CDR3 region has 13 residues. Looked up from germline, CDR1 is KGHSH and CDR2 is LQKENI. This sequence joins TRBV18 and TRBJ1-5; TCRdb's D call, TRBD1, is unchecked because there is no DNA. The specimen sequenced was peripheral blood. The TCR sequence derives from a human donor with an autoimmune cytopenia or autoimmune hepatitis (not recorded which). The CDR3 region is CASSETGGQPQHF.